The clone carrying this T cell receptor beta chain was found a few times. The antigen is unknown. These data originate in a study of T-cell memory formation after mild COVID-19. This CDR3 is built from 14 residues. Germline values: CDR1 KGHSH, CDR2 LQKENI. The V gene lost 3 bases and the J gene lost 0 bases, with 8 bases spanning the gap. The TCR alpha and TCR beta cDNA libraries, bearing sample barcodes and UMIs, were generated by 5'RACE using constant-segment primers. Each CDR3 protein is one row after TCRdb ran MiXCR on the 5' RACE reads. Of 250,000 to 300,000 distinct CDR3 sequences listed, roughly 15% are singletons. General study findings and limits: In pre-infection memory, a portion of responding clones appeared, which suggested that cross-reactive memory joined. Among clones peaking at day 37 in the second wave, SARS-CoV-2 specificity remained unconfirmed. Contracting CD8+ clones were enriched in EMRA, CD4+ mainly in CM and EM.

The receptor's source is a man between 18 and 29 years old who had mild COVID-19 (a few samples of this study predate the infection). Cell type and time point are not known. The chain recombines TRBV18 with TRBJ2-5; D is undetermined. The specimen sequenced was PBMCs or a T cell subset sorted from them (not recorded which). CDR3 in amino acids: CASSPMVDQETQYF. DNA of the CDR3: TGTGCCAGCTCACCCATGGTAGACCAAGAGACCCAGTACTTC.